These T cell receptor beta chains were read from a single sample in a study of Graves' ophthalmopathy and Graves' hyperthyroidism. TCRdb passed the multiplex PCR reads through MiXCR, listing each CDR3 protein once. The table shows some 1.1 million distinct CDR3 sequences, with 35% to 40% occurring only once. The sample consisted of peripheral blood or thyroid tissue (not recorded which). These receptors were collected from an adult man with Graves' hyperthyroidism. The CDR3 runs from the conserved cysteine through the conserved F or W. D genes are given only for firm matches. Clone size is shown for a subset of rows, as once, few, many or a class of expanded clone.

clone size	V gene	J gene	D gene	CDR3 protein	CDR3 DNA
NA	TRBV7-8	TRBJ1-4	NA	CASKDSSSGEKLFF	TGTGCCAGTAAAGACTCCTCCTCAGGTGAAAAACTGTTTTTT
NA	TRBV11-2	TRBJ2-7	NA	CASRRAGRTYEQYF	TGTGCCAGCAGGAGAGCCGGACGGACCTACGAGCAGTACTTC
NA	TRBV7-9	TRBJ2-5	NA	CASSLASGAVETQYF	TGTGCCAGCAGCTTAGCGTCGGGGGCGGTGGAGACCCAGTACTTC
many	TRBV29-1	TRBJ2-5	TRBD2	CSVGQTSGSGTQYF	TGCAGCGTTGGCCAGACTAGCGGGTCCGGGACCCAGTACTTC
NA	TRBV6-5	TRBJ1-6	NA	CASRKKAGNSYNSPLHF	TGTGCCAGCAGAAAAAAGGCGGGTAACTCCTATAATTCACCCCTCCACTTT
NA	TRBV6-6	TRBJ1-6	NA	CASSYSTGRPDSPLHF	TGTGCCAGCAGTTACTCGACTGGCAGGCCAGATTCACCCCTCCACTTT
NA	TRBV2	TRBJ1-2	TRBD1	CASSEHGDRGMLGYTF	TGTGCCAGCAGTGAACACGGGGACAGGGGGATGTTAGGCTACACCTTC
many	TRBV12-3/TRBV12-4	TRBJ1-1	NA	CASRRDAVNTEAFF	TGTGCCAGCCGTAGGGACGCCGTGAACACTGAAGCTTTCTTT
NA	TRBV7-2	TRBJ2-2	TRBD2	CASSRGGGWVFF	TGTGCCAGCAGCCGTGGCGGGGGGTGGGTGTTTTTT
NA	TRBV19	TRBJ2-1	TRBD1	CASSMGQGGEQFF	TGTGCCAGTAGTATGGGACAGGGTGGTGAGCAGTTCTTC
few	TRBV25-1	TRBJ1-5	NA	CASSPLGAHQPQHF	TGTGCCAGCAGTCCCCTGGGGGCACATCAGCCCCAGCATTTT
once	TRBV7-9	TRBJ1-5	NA	CASSFGTPYSNQPQHF	TGTGCCAGCAGCTTCGGGACACCATATAGCAATCAGCCCCAGCATTTT
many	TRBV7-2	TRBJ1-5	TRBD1	CASSLAGRQGLNQPQHF	TGTGCCAGCAGCTTAGCAGGGCGACAGGGCCTCAATCAGCCCCAGCATTTT
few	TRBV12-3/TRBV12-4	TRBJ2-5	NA	CATSLDETQYF	TGTGCCACCAGCCTGGACGAGACCCAGTACTTC
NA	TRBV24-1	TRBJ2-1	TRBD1	CAIGPGQVKNEQFF	TGTGCCATCGGCCCGGGACAGGTGAAAAATGAGCAGTTCTTC
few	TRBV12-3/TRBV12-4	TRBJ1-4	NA	CASSYAGYNEKLFF	TGTGCCAGTTCTTACGCGGGTTATAATGAAAAACTGTTTTTT
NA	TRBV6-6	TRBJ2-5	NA	CASSEFLGGQEAQYF	TGTGCCAGCAGTGAATTTCTTGGCGGACAAGAGGCCCAGTACTTC
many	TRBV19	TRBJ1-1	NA	CASTSNRVIGEAFF	TGTGCCAGTACCTCTAACAGGGTAATTGGTGAAGCTTTCTTT
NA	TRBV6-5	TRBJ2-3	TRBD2	CASSTMIAGSTDTQYF	TGTGCCAGCAGTACAATGATAGCGGGGAGCACAGATACGCAGTATTTT
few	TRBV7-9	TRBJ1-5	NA	CASSYGHSNQPQHF	TGTGCCAGCAGTTATGGACATAGCAATCAGCCCCAGCATTTT
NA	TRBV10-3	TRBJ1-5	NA	CATGDRGRGQPQHF	TGTGCCACGGGGGACCGAGGGAGGGGGCAGCCCCAGCATTTT
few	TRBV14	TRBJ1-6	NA	CASSQVGHGRGYNSPLHF	TGTGCCAGCAGCCAAGTAGGACACGGCCGAGGCTATAATTCACCCCTCCACTTT